Below, one T cell receptor beta chain is given with its context. Its antigen remains unknown. The CDR3 extends over 15 amino acids. Germline values: CDR1 SGHAT, CDR2 FQNNGV. Trimming left V 1 base short and J 6 bases short, with 12 bases between. TCRdb re-derived calls from the reads in MiXCR, one entry per CDR3 protein. The sample lists some 100,000 distinct CDR3 sequences, 23% occurring once. These data come from a study of T cell repertoires in cytomegalovirus infection. In the study overall: It can be stated that public TCR beta signatures indicated CMV infection as well as a matching HLA type. Whole-study results and caveats: In two of eight donors, the top clonotype was HLA-C-restricted CMV-specific.

The chain has TRBV11-2 and TRBJ2-2, with D possibly being TRBD2 (6 bases). The sequence derives from a human donor in good health (CMV status not recorded). Some clones in this sample may be carry-over from other donors' samples. Sample: CD8+ T cells from PBMCs. Here the CDR3 reads CASSLGSGVAGELFF. The CDR3, as DNA: TGTGCCAGCAGCTTAGGATCGGGAGTCGCCGGGGAGCTGTTTTTT.